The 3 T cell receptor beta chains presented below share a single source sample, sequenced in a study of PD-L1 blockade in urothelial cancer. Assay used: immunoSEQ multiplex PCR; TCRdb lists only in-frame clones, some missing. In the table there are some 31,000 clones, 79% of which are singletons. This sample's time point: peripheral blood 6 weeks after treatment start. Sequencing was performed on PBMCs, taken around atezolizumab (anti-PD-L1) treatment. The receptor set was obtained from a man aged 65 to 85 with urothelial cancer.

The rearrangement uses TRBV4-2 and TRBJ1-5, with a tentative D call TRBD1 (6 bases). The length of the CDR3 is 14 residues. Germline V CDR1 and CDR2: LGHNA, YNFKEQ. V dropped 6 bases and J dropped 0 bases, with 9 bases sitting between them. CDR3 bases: TGTGCCAGCAGTCTGACAGGTAGCAATCAGCCCCAGCATTTT. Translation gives CASSLTGSNQPQHF.

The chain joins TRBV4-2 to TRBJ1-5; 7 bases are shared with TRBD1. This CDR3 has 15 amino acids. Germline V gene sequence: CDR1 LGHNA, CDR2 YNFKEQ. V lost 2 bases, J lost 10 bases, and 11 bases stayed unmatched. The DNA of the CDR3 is TGTGCCAGCAGCCAACAACAGGGGCCAAAGGAACCCCAGCATTTT. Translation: CASSQQQGPKEPQHF.

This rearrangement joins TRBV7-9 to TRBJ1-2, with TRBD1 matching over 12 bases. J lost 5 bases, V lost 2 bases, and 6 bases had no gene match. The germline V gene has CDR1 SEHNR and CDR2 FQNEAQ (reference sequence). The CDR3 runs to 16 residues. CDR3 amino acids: CASSLPGQGAFYGYTF. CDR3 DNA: TGTGCCAGCAGCTTACCGGGACAGGGGGCTTTTTATGGCTACACCTTC.